This T cell receptor beta chain was sequenced during a study of blood T cell repertoires in COVID-19. CDR1 and CDR2 from the germline V gene are SGHRS and YFSETQ. This CDR3 is 14 amino acids long. The J segment lost 2 bases and the V segment lost 6 bases, leaving 3 bases of the junction unmatched. Generated by immunoSEQ multiplex PCR, the TCRdb table keeps only in-frame clones and is missing some. This table holds about 200,000 clones, 70% to 90% found once. This sequence was found in a woman older than 75 with acute or convalescent COVID-19. The rearrangement links TRBV5-1 to TRBJ2-7; 12 bases fit TRBD2. The sequenced sample was peripheral blood. In DNA form, the CDR3 reads TGCGCCAGCAACGGACTAGCGGGAACCTACGAGCAGTACTTC. It translates to CASNGLAGTYEQYF.